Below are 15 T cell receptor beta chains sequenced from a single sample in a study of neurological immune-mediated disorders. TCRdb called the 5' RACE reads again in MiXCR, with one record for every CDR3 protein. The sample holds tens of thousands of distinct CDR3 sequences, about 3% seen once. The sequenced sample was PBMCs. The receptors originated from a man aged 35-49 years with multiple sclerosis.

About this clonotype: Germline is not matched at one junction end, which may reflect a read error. The CDR3 region has the DNA TGCGCCAGCAGCTTGAGCGGGGCCGGCTCTGGGGCCAAAGTCCTGACTTTC. It codes for CASSLSGAGSGAKVLTF. V gene TRBV5-1 combines with J gene TRBJ2-6; 7 bases are a match to TRBD2. The V gene's germline CDR1 is SGHRS and CDR2 YFSETQ. This CDR3 is built from 17 residues.

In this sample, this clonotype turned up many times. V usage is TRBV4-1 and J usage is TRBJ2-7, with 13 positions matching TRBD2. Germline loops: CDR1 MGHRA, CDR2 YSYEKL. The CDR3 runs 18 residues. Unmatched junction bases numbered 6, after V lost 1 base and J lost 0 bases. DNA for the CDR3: TGCGCCAGCAGCCAAGTACTAGCGGGGGGGGTTAGCTCCTACGAGCAGTACTTC. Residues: CASSQVLAGGVSSYEQYF.

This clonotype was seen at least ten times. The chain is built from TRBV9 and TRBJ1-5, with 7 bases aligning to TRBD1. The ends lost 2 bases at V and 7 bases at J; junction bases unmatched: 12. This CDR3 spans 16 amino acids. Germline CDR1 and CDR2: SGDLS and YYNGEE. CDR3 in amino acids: CASSVGPSTGNQPQHF. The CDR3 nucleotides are TGTGCCAGCAGCGTCGGCCCCTCGACAGGGAACCAGCCCCAGCATTTT.

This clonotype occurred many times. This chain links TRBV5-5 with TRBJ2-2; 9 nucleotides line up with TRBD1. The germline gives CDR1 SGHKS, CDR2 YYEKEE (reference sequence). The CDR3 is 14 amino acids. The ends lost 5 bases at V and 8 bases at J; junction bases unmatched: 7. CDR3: CASSQQGASGELFF. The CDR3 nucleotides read TGTGCCAGCAGTCAACAGGGGGCCTCGGGGGAGCTGTTTTTT.

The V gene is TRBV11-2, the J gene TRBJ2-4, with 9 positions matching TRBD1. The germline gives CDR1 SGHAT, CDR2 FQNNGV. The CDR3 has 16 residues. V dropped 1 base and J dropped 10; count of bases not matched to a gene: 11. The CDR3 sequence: CASSLAAGTGWEIQYF. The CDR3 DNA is TGTGCCAGCAGCTTAGCGGCCGGGACAGGGTGGGAAATTCAGTACTTC.

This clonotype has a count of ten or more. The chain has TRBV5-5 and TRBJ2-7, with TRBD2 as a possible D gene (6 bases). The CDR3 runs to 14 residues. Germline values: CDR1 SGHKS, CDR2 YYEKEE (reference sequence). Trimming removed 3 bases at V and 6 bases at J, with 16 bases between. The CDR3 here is CASSSGGMAGEQYF. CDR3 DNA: TGTGCCAGCAGCTCTGGCGGGATGGCAGGCGAGCAGTACTTC.

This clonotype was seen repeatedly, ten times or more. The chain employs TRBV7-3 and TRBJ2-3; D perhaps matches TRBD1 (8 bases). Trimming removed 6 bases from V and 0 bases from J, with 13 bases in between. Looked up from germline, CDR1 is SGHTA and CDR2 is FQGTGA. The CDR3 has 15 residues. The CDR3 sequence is CASSSQGGSTDTQYF. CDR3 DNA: TGTGCCAGCAGTTCACAGGGGGGGAGCACAGATACGCAGTATTTT. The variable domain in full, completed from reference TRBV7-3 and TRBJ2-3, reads GAGVSQTPSNKVTEKGKYVELRCDPISGHTALYWYRQSLGQGPEFLIYFQGTGAADDSGLPNDRFFAVRPEGSVSTLKIQRTERGDSAVYLCASSSQGGSTDTQYFGPGTRLTVL.

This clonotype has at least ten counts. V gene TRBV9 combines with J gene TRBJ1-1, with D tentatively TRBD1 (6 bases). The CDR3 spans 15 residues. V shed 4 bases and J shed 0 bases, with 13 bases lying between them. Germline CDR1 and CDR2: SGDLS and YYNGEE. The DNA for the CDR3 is TGTGCCAGCAGCCCCCAGACAGGTATGAACACTGAAGCTTTCTTT. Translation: CASSPQTGMNTEAFF.

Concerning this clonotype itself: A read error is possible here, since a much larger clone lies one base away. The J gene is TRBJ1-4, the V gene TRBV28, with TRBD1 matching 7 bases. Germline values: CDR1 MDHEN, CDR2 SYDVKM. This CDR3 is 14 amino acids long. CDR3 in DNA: TGTGCCAGCAGTTCCGGGACAGAGGACGAAAAACTGCTTTTT. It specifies CASSSGTEDEKLLF.

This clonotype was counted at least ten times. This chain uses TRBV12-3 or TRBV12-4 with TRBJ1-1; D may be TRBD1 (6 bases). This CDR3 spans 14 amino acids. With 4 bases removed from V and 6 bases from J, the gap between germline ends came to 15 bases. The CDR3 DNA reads TGTGCCAGCAGTTCGGATTACAGGGCGGCTGAAGCTTTCTTT. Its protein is CASSSDYRAAEAFF.

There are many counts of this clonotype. This chain's CDR3 is CASRGSARTDTQYF. In nucleotides, the CDR3 is TGTGCCAGCAGAGGGTCAGCACGCACAGATACGCAGTATTTT. J is TRBJ2-3 and V is TRBV6-2 or TRBV6-3, with D hard to call. This CDR3 has 14 residues. V dropped 6 bases and J dropped 1 base, with 11 bases sitting between them. Germline V gene lookup returns CDR1 MNHEY and CDR2 SVGEGT.

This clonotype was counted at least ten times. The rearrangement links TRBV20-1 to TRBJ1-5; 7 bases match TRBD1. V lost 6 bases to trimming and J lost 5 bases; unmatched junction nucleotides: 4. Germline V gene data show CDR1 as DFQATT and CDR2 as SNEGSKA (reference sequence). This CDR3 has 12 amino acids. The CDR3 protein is CSAIQGYQPQHF. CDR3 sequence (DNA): TGCAGTGCAATACAGGGGTATCAGCCCCAGCATTTT.

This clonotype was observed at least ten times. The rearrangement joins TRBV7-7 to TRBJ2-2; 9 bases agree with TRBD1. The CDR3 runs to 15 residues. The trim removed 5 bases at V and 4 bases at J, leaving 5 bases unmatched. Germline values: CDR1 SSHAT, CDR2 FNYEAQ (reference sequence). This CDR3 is CASSRTGEFTGELFF. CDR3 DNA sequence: TGTGCCAGCAGCCGGACAGGGGAGTTCACCGGGGAGCTGTTTTTT.

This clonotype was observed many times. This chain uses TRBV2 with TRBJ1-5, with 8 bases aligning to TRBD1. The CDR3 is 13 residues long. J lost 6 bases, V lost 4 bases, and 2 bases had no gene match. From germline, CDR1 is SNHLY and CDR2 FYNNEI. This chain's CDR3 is CASSVDRVQPQHF. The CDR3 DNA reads TGTGCCAGCAGTGTGGACAGGGTTCAGCCCCAGCATTTT.

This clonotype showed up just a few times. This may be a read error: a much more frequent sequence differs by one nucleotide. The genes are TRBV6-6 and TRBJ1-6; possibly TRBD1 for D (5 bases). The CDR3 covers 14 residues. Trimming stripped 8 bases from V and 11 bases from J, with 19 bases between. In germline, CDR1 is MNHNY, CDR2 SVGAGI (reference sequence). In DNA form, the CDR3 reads TGTGCCAGCTGCCGGGGTGAAAGGGGAACACCCCTCCACTTT. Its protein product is CASCRGERGTPLHF.